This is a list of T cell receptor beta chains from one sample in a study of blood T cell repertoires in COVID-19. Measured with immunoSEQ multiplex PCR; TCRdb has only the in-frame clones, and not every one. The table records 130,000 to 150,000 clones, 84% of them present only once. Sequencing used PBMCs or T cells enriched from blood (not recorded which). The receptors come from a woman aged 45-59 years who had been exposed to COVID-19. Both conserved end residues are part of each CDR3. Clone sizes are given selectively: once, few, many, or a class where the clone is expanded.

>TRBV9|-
CASSVSPMGGRGTYNEQFF
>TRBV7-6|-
CASSQLGRGVGTEAFF
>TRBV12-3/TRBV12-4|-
CASMRGDTQYF
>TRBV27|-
CASSFKGTFPSYGYTF
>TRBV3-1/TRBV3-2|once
CASSPQGALNGYTF
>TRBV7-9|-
CASSPSLSGEKLFF
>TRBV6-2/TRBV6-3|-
CASSLLGDLETQYF
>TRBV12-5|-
CASGLRQGANTEAFF
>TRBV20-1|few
CSATVDYGYTF
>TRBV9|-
CASSPSTGEGYTF
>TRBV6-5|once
CASRPQGGANYGYTF
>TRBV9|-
CASSVDLEEQYF
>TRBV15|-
CATSRDSGGRETQYF
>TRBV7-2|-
CASSEGPLAKNIQYF
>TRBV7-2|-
CASSLGLRADQPQHF
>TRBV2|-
CASSDEMPPTEEQYF
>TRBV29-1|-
CSKRESADTQYF
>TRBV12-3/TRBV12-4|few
CASIPRGADGYTF
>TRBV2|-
CASSHGAGESDTQYF
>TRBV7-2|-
CASSSNWDRENGYTF
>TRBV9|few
CASSVRLALNTGELFF
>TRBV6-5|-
CASRRQGAEGHGYTF
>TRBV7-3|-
CASSSGTSGGALFF
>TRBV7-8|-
CASSKGESQFF
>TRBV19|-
CASSVQGREFYEQYF
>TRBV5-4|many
CASSDRDRGRTETQYF
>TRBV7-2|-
CASSLLAGYNEQFF
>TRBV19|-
CASSTLAGLNTGELFF
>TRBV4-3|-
CASSQVGRVHEQYF
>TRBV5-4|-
CASKIAGGPVFGEQYF
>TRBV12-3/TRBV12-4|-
CASSPTGNYGYTF
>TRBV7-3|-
CASSLLGQGYTEAFF
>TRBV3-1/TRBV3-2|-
CASSPESDRGAYGYTF
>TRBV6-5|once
CASKGEQPNEKLFF
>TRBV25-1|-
CASRTGETITGELFF
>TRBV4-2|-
CASSQDAPTGGVGSGANVLTF
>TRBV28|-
CAILAESNTGELFF
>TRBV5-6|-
CASSLQAYSNQPQHF
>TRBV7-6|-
CASSANPGRSYNEQFF
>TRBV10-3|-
CAILAQGFPYEQYF
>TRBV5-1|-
CASSIGTGGYEQYF
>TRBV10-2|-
CASSALGLAGGTPGANVLTF
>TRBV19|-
CASSTTGVNTEAFF
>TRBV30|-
CAWNPSRQGQGNQPQHF
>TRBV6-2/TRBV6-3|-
CASSPRGGYAEAFF
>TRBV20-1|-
CSASIIAGGPGGDTQYF
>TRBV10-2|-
CASSESERNQPQHF
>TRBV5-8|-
CASSFSGTGMNTEAFF
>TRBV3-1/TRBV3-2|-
CASSQDRGSNQPQHF
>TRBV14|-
CASSPGRDRVPNGYTF
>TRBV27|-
CASRPTGVGNQPQHF
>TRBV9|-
CASSVAQSASPYNEQFF
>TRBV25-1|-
CASSDGGSEQYF
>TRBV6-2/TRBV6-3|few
CASSYSPIPANYGYTF
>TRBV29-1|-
CSTRQAGGTEAFF
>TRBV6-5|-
CASSPRGAGSGEQYF
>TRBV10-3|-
CAISAGPQGAGEQYF